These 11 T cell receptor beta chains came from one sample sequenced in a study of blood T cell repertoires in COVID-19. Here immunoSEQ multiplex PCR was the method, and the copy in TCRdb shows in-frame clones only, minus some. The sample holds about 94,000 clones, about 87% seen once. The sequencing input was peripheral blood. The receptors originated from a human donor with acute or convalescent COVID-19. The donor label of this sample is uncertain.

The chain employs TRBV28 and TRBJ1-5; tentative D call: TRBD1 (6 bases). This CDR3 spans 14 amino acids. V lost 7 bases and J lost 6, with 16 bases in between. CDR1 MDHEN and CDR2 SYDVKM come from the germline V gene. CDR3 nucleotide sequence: TGTGCCAGCACCCTGGGGGGGGCTCGTCAGCCCCAGCATTTT. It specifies CASTLGGARQPQHF.

This CDR3 reads CASKRQDSPLHF. CDR3 nucleotide sequence: TGTGCCAGCAAGCGACAGGATTCACCCCTCCACTTT. The V and J genes are TRBV2 and TRBJ1-6, with D possibly matching TRBD1 (6 bases). V was pared by 7 bases and J by 8 bases, with 9 bases between. Germline CDR1 and CDR2: SNHLY and FYNNEI. The length of the CDR3 is 12 residues.

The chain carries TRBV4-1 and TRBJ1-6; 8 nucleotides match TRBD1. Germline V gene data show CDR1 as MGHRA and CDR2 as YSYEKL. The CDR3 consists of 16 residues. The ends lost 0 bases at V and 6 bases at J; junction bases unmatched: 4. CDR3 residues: CASSQDWTGPNSPLHF. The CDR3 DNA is TGCGCCAGCAGCCAAGATTGGACAGGGCCTAATTCACCCCTCCACTTT.

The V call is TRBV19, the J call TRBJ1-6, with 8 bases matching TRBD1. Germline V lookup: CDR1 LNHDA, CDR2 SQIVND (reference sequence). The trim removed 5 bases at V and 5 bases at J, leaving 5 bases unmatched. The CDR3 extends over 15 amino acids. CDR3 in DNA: TGTGCCAGTAGTCCCTGGACAGGGAATAATTCACCCCTCCACTTT. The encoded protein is CASSPWTGNNSPLHF.

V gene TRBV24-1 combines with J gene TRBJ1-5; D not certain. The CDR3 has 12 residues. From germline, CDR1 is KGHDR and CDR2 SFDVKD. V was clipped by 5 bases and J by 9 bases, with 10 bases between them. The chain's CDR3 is CATSGGLSPQHF. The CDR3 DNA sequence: TGTGCCACCAGTGGTGGCCTTTCGCCCCAGCATTTT.

The CDR3, as DNA: TGCGCCAGCAGCCAAGATGTAAACAGACACTACGAGCAGTACTTC. This encodes CASSQDVNRHYEQYF. The rearrangement uses TRBV4-3 and TRBJ2-7; the D is unclear. Germline CDR1 and CDR2: LGHNA and YSLEER. The ends were cut back, 0 bases at V and 3 bases at J, with 12 bases in the middle. CDR3 length: 15 amino acids.

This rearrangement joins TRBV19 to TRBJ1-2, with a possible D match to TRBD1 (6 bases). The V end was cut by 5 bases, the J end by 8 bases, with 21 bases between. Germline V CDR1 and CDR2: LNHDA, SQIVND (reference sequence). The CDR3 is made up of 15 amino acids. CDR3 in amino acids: CASSPRDIGGDGYTF. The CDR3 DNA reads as TGTGCCAGTAGTCCCAGGGACATTGGGGGCGACGGCTACACCTTC.

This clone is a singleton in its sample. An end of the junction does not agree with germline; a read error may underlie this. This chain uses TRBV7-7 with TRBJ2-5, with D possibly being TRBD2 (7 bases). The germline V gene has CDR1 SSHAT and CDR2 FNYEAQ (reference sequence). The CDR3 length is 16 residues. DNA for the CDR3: TGTGCTAGCAGCTTAGCGCCCCGGGGGGCTCAAGAGACCCAGTACTTC. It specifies CASSLAPRGAQETQYF.

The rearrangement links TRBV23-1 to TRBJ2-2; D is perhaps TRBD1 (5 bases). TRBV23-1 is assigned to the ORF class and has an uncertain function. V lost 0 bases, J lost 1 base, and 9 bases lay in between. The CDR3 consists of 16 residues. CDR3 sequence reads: CASSQSCQGNTGELFF. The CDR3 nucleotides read TGCGCCAGCAGTCAATCGTGCCAGGGGAACACCGGGGAGCTGTTTTTT.

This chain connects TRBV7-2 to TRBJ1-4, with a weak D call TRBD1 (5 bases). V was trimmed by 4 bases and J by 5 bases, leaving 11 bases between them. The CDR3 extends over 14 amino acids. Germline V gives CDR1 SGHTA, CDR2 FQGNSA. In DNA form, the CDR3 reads TGTGCCAGCAGCTCCTGGTCAGGGAATGAAAAACTGTTTTTT. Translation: CASSSWSGNEKLFF. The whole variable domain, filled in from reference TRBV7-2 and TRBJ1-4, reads GAGVSQSPSNKVTEKGKDVELRCDPISGHTALYWYRQSLGQGLEFLIYFQGNSAPDKSGLPSDRFSAERTGGSVSTLTIQRTQQEDSAVYLCASSSWSGNEKLFFGSGTQLSVL.

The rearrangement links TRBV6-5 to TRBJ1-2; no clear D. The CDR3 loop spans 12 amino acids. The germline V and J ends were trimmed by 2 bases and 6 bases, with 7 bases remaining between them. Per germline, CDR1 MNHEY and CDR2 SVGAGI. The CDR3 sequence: CASSYGSDGYTF. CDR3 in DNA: TGTGCCAGCAGTTACGGGAGCGATGGCTACACCTTC.